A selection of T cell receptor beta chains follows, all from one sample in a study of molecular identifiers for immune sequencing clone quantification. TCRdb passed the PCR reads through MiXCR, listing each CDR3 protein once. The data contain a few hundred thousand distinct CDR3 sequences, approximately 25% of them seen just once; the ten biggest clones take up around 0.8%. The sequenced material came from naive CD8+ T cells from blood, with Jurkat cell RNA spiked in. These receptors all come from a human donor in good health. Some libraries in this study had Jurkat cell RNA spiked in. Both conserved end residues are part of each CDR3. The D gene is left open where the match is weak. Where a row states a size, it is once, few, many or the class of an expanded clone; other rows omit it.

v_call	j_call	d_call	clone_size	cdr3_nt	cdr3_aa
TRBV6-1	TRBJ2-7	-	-	TGTGCCAGCAGTGCCTCAGGAGGCTCCTACGAGCAGTACTTC	CASSASGGSYEQYF
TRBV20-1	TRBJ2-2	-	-	TGCAGTGCTAGAGATCCCGCGGCCGGAACGTCGGACACCGGGGAGCTGTTTTTT	CSARDPAAGTSDTGELFF
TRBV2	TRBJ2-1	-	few	TGTGCCAGCAGTGAAATGGGCGATGAGCAGTTCTTC	CASSEMGDEQFF
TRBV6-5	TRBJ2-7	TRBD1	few	TGTGCCAGCAAGTCGGGACAGGCCCCCTACGAGCAGTACTTC	CASKSGQAPYEQYF
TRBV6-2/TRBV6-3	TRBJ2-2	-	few	TGTGCCAGCAGTACCAAGCGGACCGGGGAGCTGTTTTTT	CASSTKRTGELFF
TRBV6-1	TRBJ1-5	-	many	TGTGCCAGCAGCCGGGACCAGCCCCAGCATTTT	CASSRDQPQHF
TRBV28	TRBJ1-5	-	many	TGTGCCAGCAGCTGGGAGGGGGTTCAGCCCCAGCATTTT	CASSWEGVQPQHF
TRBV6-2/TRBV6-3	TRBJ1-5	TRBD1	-	TGTGCCAGCAGATGGACAGGGGATAGCAATCAGCCCCAGCATTTT	CASRWTGDSNQPQHF
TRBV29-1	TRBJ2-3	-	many	TGCAGCGTTGTTGGGTCACGCGCGGATACGCAGTATTTT	CSVVGSRADTQYF
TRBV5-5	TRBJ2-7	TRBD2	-	TGTGCCAGCAGCTTGTACGGGGAGGGCTACGAGCAGTACTTC	CASSLYGEGYEQYF
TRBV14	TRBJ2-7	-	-	TGTGCCAGCAGCCAAGGTAGCGGCTACTACGAGCAGTACTTC	CASSQGSGYYEQYF
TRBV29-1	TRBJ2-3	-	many	TGCAGCGTTGAAGATCGTGTGGCCACCCAGGATACGCAGTATTTT	CSVEDRVATQDTQYF
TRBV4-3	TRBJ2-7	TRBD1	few	TGCGCCAGCAGCCTATACCAGGGGGCGGAGGAGCAGTACTTC	CASSLYQGAEEQYF
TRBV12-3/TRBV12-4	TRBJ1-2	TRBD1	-	TGTGCCAGCAGTTTAGATAATTTGGGACAGGGCACCGATTCGCCCATAGTTCACTATGGCTGCACCTTC	CASSLDNLGQGTDSPIVHYGCTF
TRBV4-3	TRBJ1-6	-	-	TGCGCCAGCAGCCAATCTCAGATTAATTCACCCCTCCACTTT	CASSQSQINSPLHF
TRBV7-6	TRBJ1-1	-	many	TGTGCCAGCAGCTTAGCGGGGGTTGGGGGCACTGAAGCTTTCTTT	CASSLAGVGGTEAFF
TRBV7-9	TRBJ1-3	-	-	TGTGCCAGCAGCTATTTAGGGGTTGTTGGCCCTAGCTCTGGAAACACCATATATTTT	CASSYLGVVGPSSGNTIYF
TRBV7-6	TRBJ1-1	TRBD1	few	TGTGCCAGCAGCTCGGGGACAGGGATGTTGGGCACTGAAGCTTTCTTT	CASSSGTGMLGTEAFF
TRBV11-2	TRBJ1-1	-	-	TGTGCCAGCAGCTTACCACACCTCCGGGGAACTGAAGCTTTCTTT	CASSLPHLRGTEAFF
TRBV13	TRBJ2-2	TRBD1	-	TGTGCCAGCAGCACCACCGACAGGGGGACAACCGGGGAGCTGTTTTTT	CASSTTDRGTTGELFF